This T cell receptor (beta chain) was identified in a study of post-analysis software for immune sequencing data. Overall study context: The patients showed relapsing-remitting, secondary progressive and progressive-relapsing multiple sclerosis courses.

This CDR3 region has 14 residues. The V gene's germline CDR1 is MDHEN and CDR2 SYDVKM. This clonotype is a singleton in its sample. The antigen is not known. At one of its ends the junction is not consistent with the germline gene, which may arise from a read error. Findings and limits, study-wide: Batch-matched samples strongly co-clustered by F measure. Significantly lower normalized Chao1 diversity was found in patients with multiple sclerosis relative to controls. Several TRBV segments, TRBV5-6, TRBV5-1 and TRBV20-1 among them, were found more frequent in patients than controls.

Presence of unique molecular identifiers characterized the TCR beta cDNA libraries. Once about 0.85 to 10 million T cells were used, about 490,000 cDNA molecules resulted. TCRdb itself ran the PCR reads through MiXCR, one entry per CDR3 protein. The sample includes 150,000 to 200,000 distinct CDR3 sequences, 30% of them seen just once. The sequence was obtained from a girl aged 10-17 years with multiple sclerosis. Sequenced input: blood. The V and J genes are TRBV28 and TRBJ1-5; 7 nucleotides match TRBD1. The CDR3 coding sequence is TGTGTCAGCACTTCCGGGACAGCGTATCAGCCCCAGCATTTT. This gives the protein CVSTSGTAYQPQHF.